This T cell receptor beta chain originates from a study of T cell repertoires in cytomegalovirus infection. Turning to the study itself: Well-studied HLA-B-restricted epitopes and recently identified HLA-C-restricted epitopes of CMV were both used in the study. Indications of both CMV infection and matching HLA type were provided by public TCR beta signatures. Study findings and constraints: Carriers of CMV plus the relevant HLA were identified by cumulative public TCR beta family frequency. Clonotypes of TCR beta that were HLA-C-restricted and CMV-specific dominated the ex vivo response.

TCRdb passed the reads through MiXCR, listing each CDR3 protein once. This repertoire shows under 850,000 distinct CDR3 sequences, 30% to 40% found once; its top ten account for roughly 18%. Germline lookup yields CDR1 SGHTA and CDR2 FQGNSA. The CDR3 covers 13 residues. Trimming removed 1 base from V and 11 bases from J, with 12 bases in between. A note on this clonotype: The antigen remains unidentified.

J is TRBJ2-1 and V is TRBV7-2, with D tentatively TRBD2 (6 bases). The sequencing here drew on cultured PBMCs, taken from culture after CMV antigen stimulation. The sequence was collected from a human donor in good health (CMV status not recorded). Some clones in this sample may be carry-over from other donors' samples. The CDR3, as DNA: TGTGCCAGCAGCTTAGGGGGACTGGTGCAGCAGTTCTTC. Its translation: CASSLGGLVQQFF. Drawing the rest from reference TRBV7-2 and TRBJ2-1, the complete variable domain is GAGVSQSPSNKVTEKGKDVELRCDPISGHTALYWYRQSLGQGLEFLIYFQGNSAPDKSGLPSDRFSAERTGGSVSTLTIQRTQQEDSAVYLCASSLGGLVQQFFGPGTRLTVL.